The 5 T cell receptor beta chains below all came from one sample that was sequenced in a study of cytomegalovirus exposure and HLA in healthy donors. The PCR made use of 60 Vbeta and 13 Jbeta primers. Sequencing was performed with immunoSEQ multiplex PCR; in TCRdb, only in-frame clones are kept and a portion is missing. This sample has around 130,000 clones, with around three quarters found just once. The sequenced sample was PBMCs. The source is a man aged 30 to 39 in good health and CMV-seronegative.

The V and J genes are TRBV2 and TRBJ2-3; 7 bases are a match to TRBD1. Germline V gene lookup returns CDR1 SNHLY and CDR2 FYNNEI. With 5 bases clipped from V and 6 bases from J, the junction kept 5 bases outside the gene matches. The CDR3 covers 13 residues. The CDR3 loop reads CASSRQGEDTQYF. For the CDR3, the DNA is TGTGCCAGCAGTCGACAGGGTGAGGATACGCAGTATTTT.

This chain joins TRBV5-1 and TRBJ2-7; D perhaps matches TRBD1 (5 bases). Trimming cost V 4 bases and J 3 bases, with 14 bases left between them. The CDR3 is 14 residues long. Per the germline V gene, CDR1 is SGHRS and CDR2 is YFSETQ. CDR3 region: CASSPARQGYEQYF. CDR3 DNA: TGCGCCAGCAGCCCTGCTAGGCAGGGCTACGAGCAGTACTTC. The whole variable domain, filled in from reference TRBV5-1 and TRBJ2-7, reads KAGVTQTPRYLIKTRGQQVTLSCSPISGHRSVSWYQQTPGQGLQFLFEYFSETQRNKGNFPGRFSGRQFSNSRSEMNVSTLELGDSALYLCASSPARQGYEQYFGPGTRLTVT.

The chain joins TRBV5-1 to TRBJ1-2; tentatively, D is TRBD1 (6 bases). The CDR3 has 18 amino acids. Trimming removed 3 bases from V and 4 bases from J, with 25 bases in between. Germline V CDR1 and CDR2: SGHRS, YFSETQ. CDR3 nucleotide sequence: TGCGCCAGCAGCTCCCGCGGGGGCAGCTCTCCCACCTCCTATGGCTACACCTTC. Translating gives CASSSRGGSSPTSYGYTF.

This clone has a single count. This rearrangement joins TRBV27 to TRBJ1-4; 7 bases match TRBD1. Losses at the gene ends were 4 bases for V and 5 bases for J; bases not matched to a gene: 13. Germline CDR1 MNHEY, CDR2 SMNVEV (reference sequence). The CDR3 runs 17 residues. CDR3 protein: CASSSYAPGQINEKLFF. CDR3 DNA: TGTGCCAGCAGTTCATATGCCCCGGGACAGATAAATGAAAAACTGTTTTTT.

V gene TRBV6-5 combines with J gene TRBJ1-2; tentative D call: TRBD1 (6 bases). The CDR3 spans 14 residues. The germline CDR1 and CDR2 sequences are MNHEY and SVGAGI. Trimming left V 0 bases short and J 8 bases short, with 13 bases between. The CDR3 DNA reads as TGTGCCAGCAGTTACTCTGGACAGAGCATAGGCTACACCTTC. Protein product: CASSYSGQSIGYTF.